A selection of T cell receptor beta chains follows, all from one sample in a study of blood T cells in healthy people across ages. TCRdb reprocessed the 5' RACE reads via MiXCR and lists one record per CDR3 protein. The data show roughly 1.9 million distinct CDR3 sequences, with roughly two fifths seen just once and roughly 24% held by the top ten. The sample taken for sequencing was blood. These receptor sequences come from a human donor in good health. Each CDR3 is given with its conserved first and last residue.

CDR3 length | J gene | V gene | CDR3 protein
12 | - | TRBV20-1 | CSAPVIGDEQYF
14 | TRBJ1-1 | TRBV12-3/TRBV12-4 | CASSQSPGQGQAFF
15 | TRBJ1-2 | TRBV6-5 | CASSYGAGANYGYTF
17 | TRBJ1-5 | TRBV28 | CASSLWADKIQGLPQHF
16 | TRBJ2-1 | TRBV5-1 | CASSLPLLAGLNEQFF
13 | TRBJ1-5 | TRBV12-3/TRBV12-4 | CASSLDRRQPQHF
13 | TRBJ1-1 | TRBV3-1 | CASSQVEGVEAFF
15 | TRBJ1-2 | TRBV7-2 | CASSLSPTGVGGYTF
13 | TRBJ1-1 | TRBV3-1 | CASSRLREPEAFF
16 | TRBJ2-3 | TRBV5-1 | CASTLQGSIYTDTQYF
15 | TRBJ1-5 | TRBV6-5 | CASRDGSFDNQPQHF
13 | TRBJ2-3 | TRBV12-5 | CASGSGGADTQYF
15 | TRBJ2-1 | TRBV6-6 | CASSMGQIKYNEQFF
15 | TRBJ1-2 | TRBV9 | CASSLRGSRNYGYTF
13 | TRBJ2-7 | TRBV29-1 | CSVQDGYSYEQYF
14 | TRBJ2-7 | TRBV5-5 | CASRPGQGSHEQYF
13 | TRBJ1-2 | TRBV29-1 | CSGGTGANYGYTF
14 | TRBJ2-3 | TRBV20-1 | CSSSPGQRVDTQYF
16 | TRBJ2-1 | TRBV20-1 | CSARDIGGSSYNEQFF
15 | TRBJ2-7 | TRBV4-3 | CASSQLYGQVYEQYF
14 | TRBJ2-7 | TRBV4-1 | CASSQWDRSYEQYF
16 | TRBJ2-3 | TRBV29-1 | CSVEGGGGHGTDTQYF
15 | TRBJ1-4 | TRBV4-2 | CASSQITQGNEKLFF
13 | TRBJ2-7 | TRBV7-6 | CASSWDASYEQYF
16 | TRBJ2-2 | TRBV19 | CASSRGLAGSSRELFF
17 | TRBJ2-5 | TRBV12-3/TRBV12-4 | CASRGGSGGLYQETQYF
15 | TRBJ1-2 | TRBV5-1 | CASSSNRDRGYGYTF
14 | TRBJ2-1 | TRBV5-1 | CASSFQGEANEQFF
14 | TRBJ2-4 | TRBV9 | CASSVDQFPYGQYF
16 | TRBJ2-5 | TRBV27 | CASSSQPARYQETQYF
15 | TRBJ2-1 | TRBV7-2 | CASSPGTSTYNEQFF
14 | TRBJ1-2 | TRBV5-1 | CASRPPGIDYGYTF
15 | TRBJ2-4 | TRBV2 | CASSAPGTDYNEQYF
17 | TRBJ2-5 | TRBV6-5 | CASSYSISGGAGETQYF
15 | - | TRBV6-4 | CASSDSNSQTYEQYF
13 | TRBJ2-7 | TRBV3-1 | CASSQEGVYEQYF
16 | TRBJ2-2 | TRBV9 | CASSQSPGGYTGELFF
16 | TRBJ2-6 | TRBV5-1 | CASSFLAGSGANVQTF
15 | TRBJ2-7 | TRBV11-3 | CASSLWQTSSYEQYF
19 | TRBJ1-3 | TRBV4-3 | CASSPLHPGTGSSGNTIYF
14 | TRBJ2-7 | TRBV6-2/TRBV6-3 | CASTDTGNPYEQYF
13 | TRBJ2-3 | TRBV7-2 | CASSAAQWDTQYF
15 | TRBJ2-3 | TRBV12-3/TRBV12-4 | CASTPGHRDTDTQYF
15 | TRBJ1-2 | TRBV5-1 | CVSSLSSSSSVGYTF
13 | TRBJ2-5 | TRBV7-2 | CASSSTGQETQYF
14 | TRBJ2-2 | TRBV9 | CAISLQSATGELFF
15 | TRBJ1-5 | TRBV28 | CVSSWERKGNQPQHF
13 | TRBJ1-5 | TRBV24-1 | CATSRGGGQPQHF
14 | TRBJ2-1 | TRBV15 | CATSEGSSYNEQFF
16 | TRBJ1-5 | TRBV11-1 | CASSEQRQGGNQPQHF
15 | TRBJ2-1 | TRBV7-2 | CASSLGLAVQYEQFF
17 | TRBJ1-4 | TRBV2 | CASSENRGQLFSEKLFF
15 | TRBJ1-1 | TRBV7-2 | CASSPSPVAGTEAFF
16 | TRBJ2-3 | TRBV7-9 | CASTEPQTGGGDTQYF